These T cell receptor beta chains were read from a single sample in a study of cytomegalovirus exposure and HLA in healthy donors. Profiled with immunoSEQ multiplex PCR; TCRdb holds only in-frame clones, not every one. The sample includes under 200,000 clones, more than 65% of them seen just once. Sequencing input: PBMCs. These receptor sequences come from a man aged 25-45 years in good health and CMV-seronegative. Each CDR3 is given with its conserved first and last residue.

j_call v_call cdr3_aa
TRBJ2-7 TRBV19 CASRLAGSYEQYF
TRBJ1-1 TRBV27 CASSTYRGRRTEAFF
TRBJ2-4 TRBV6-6 CASGTVLAKNIQYF
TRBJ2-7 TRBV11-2 CASSFGTESYEQYF
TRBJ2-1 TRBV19 CASTLRGYNEQFF
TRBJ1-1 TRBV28 CASSGWAGGKAFF
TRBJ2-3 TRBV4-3 CASSQGVSGDTQYF
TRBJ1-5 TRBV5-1 CASSPTGQGHQPQHF
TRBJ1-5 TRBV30 CAGQEGNQPQHF
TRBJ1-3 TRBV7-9 CASSDTGNTIYF
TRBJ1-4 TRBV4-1 CASSPRTGGTATNEKLFF
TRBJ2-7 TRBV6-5 CASSYSIDSYEQYF
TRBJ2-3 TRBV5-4 CASSLSVTSTDTQYF
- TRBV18 CASSLSVPTSRPYEQYF
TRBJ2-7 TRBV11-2 CASSFSPESSVYEQYF
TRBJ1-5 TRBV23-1 CVKGLGGAQPQHF
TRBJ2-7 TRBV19 CACRQGPGEQYF
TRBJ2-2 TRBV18 CASSPSGELFF
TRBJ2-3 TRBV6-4 CASSDGGGAGADTQYF
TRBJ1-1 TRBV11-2 CASSLDRVYSGDAVVF
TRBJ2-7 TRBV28 CASSLGDRVGEQYF
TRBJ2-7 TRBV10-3 CAISESTSGGSSYEQYF
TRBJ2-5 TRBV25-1 CASSEYGGDAGTLETQYF
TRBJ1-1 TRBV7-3 CASSLQSTHEAFF
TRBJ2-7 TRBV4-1 CASSQGVGQGVSEQYF
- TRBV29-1 CSVVPGVGSSYEQYF
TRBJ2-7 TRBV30 CAWSVRGTYEQYF
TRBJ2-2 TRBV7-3 CASSPLAGGPGTGELFF
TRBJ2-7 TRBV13 CASSPGGASGSFHREQYF
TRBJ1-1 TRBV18 CASSPRLVTGGGGYTEAFF
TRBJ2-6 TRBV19 CASSIGGGSSGANVLTF
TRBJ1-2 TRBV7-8 CASSPDRDYGYTF
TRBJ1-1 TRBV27 CASQGAGYTEAFF
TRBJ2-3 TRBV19 CASTPGLAIPDTQYF
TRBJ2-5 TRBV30 CAWTIRDYIETQYF
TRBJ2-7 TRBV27 CASSFGLAESYEQYF
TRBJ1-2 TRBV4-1 CASSGDLTSPYGYTF
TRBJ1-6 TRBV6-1 CASIQGQLGSPLHF
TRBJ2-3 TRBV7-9 CASSVKRDPTDTQYF
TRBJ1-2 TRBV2 CASSRQGDYGYTF
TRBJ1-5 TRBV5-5 CASSSGTGLSDQPQHF
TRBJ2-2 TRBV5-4 CASSLMPRNRGEDTGELFF
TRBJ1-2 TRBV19 CASSMRQRGYTF
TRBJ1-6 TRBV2 CASSVYSPLHF
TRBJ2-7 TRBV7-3 CASSLRAGDAYEQYF
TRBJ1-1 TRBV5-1 CASSSVQGADTEAFF
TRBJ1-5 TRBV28 CASTGPGRGEGNQPQHF
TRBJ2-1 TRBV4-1 CASSQVGDGLAVGDEQFF
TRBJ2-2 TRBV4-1 CASSQYYGLAGGPDTGELFF
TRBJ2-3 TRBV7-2 CASSSTTSGGAGDTQYF
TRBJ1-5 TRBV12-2 CASRLPRREGGQPQHF
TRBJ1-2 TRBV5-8 CASSLHENYGYTF
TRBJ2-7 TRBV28 CASSFSQAYEQYF
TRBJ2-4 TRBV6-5 CASSYDPGSNIQYF
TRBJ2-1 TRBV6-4 CASSVAGGGEQFF
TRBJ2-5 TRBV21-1 CASSNAGDGETQYF
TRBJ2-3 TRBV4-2 CASSQGTSVGTDTQYF
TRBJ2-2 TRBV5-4 CASSPGTSRIGELFF